These T cell receptor beta chains were read from a single sample in a study of shared clonotypes between healthy human individuals. Profiling relied on immunoSEQ multiplex PCR, and the TCRdb table lists in-frame clones only, not all of them. The sample includes nearly 750,000 clones, over 55% seen only once; the top ten take 1.8%. The material sequenced was memory CD4+ T cells sorted from blood. The source is a woman aged 30 to 39 in good health. Each CDR3 is given without its conserved first and last residue. The order of the fields is V gene, J gene, CDR3 protein.

TRBV15	TRBJ2-1	ATSRDRMGSDLPF
TRBV4-2	TRBJ2-5	ASSPTSGRQTQY
TRBV19	TRBJ2-4	ASSSTSGRAKNIQY
TRBV4-1	TRBJ1-4	ASQPGQGRPGNEKLF
TRBV7-2	TRBJ1-5	ASSLAATGGHQPQH
TRBV7-2	TRBJ1-2	ASSIPGQPGYT
TRBV28	TRBJ2-7	ASSIPLAGATSYEQY
TRBV19	TRBJ1-1	ASSIRDTTEAF
TRBV2	TRBJ2-4	ASSDRGQGAKNIQY
TRBV5-1	TRBJ2-2	ASSLVSSGRPGELF
TRBV27	TRBJ1-5	ASRPSGLDQPQH
TRBV27	TRBJ2-2	ASRRQGNTGELF
TRBV19	TRBJ1-5	ASRQGASNQPQH
TRBV7-8	TRBJ1-1	ASSKRGVGTEAF
TRBV5-1	TRBJ2-1	ASSLSGSYNEQF
TRBV7-3	TRBJ2-3	ASSLGITDTQY
TRBV19	TRBJ2-3	ASSTRGTDTQY
TRBV5-8	TRBJ1-4	ASSLVAEKF
TRBV27	TRBJ2-1	ASSLSMVNLATSYNEQF
TRBV5-6	TRBJ2-1	ASSLGGNSYNEQF
TRBV5-1	TRBJ2-3	ASSLQPSWGDTQY
TRBV2	TRBJ1-2	ASSGISDPNYGYT
TRBV5-1	TRBJ2-3	ASSLVPSGMETTDTQY
TRBV11-2	TRBJ2-7	ASSETSGRAGEQY
TRBV4-1	TRBJ1-2	ASSQGDSFNYGYT
TRBV28	TRBJ2-2	ASSPASWGTGELF
TRBV5-5	TRBJ2-6	ASSFMNRASSGANVLT
TRBV6-6	TRBJ2-7	ASSPGTPGGEQY
TRBV28	TRBJ1-5	ASSSEGQELNQPQH
TRBV5-4	TRBJ2-7	ASSFFGNSGHSYEQY